A single sample is the source of the 16 T cell receptor beta chains below, sequenced in a study of CD8+CD57+ T cells in acquired aplastic anemia. Genomic DNA acted as the template from which TCR beta VDJ combination and CDR3 sequence profiling were carried out. TCRdb passed the reads through MiXCR, listing each CDR3 protein once. The sample carries under 200,000 distinct CDR3 sequences, nearly 50% recorded once. An expansion of CD8+CD57+ cells by flow cytometry had been shown in patients chosen for sequencing. The sequencing sample was made of sorted CD4+, CD8+, or CD8+CD57+ T cells (not recorded which) from PBMCs. The source is a human donor with aplastic anemia.

On this clonotype itself: This clone may be a read error of a much larger clone one base away. The chain joins TRBV20-1 to TRBJ2-5; TRBD2 matches at 9 bases. Germline CDR1 is DFQATT and CDR2 is SNEGSKA (reference sequence). This CDR3 contains 17 residues. With V trimmed by 3 bases and J by 4 bases, 15 bases remained unmatched. The CDR3 protein is CSARGLLAGPPRETQYF. The CDR3 region has the DNA TGCAGTGCTAGGGGCTTACTAGCGGGCCCGCCGCGAGAGACCCAGTACTTC.

The chain couples TRBV19 to TRBJ1-2; 8 bases fit TRBD1. The CDR3 loop spans 13 amino acids. Germline CDR1 LNHDA, CDR2 SQIVND (reference sequence). V was clipped by 4 bases and J by 8 bases; unmatched bases: 6. In nucleotides, the CDR3 is TGTGCCAGTAGTACAAACAGGGGGAGCGGCTACACCTTC. This codes for CASSTNRGSGYTF.

This clonotype was detected many times. The chain is built from TRBV7-9 and TRBJ2-7; 10 bases fit TRBD1. This CDR3 contains 15 residues. V was pared by 5 bases and J by 6 bases, with 10 bases of the junction left unmatched. Looked up from germline, CDR1 is SEHNR and CDR2 is FQNEAQ (reference sequence). In DNA, the CDR3 is TGTGCCAGCAGCCGGCCCGGGACAGGGGTCTTCGAGCAGTACTTC. Protein product: CASSRPGTGVFEQYF.

This clonotype was found many times. V gene TRBV19 combines with J gene TRBJ1-2; maybe TRBD1 (6 bases). The CDR3 covers 15 residues. Germline-derived CDR1 and CDR2 are LNHDA and SQIVND (reference sequence). The V end lost 6 bases, the J end lost 5 bases, and 19 bases lay between the germline ends. Here the CDR3 reads CASSSLWTDSYGYTF. CDR3 sequence (DNA): TGTGCCAGTAGCAGCCTTTGGACGGACAGTTATGGCTACACCTTC.

The chain couples TRBV2 to TRBJ2-4; TRBD2 matches 9 bases. Trimming cost V 6 bases and J 6 bases; bases outside gene matches: 6. The CDR3 loop spans 14 amino acids. Per the germline V gene, CDR1 is SNHLY and CDR2 is FYNNEI. The CDR3 sequence: CASRIAGVGNIQYF. As DNA, the CDR3 is TGTGCCAGCAGGATAGCGGGGGTTGGAAACATTCAGTACTTC.

This clonotype has a count of ten or more. The gene calls are TRBV5-1 and TRBJ2-6, with unresolved D. Trimming pared 4 bases from V and 1 base from J, leaving 9 bases between. CDR3 length equals 15 residues. The germline CDR1 and CDR2 sequences are SGHRS and YFSETQ. The CDR3 here is CASSLYLSGANVLTF. The CDR3 DNA sequence: TGCGCCAGCAGCCTCTATCTGTCTGGGGCCAACGTCCTGACTTTC.

The chain links TRBV29-1 to TRBJ2-7, with D perhaps matching TRBD2 (7 bases). The germline V and J ends were trimmed by 3 bases and 5 bases, with 17 bases remaining between them. Germline CDR1 reads SQVTM; CDR2 reads ANQGSEA. This CDR3 is 14 amino acids long. This CDR3 reads CSVDGEGVSNEQYF. The CDR3 DNA follows: TGCAGCGTTGATGGGGAGGGGGTGTCGAACGAGCAGTACTTC.

This clonotype came up once. The V call is TRBV7-3, the J call TRBJ2-5; D is possibly TRBD2 (6 bases). Germline V gives CDR1 SGHTA, CDR2 FQGTGA. The CDR3 totals 15 residues. The V end was cut by 1 base, the J end by 0 bases, with 9 bases between. Here the CDR3 DNA reads TGTGCCAGCAGCTTAAATAGCGGAAACCAAGAGACCCAGTACTTC. This gives the protein CASSLNSGNQETQYF. Full variable domain (missing parts from reference TRBV7-3 and TRBJ2-5): GAGVSQTPSNKVTEKGKYVELRCDPISGHTALYWYRQSLGQGPEFLIYFQGTGAADDSGLPNDRFFAVRPEGSVSTLKIQRTERGDSAVYLCASSLNSGNQETQYFGPGTRLLVL.

The V gene is TRBV6-4, the J gene TRBJ2-7; no reliable D call. The CDR3 is 14 residues long. The germline gives CDR1 MRHNA, CDR2 SNTAGT. V was pared by 1 base and J by 1 base, with 8 bases between. The CDR3 here is CASSDYPASYEQYF. The CDR3 DNA reads TGTGCCAGCAGTGACTACCCTGCTTCCTACGAGCAGTACTTC.

This clonotype was seen many times. The rearrangement links TRBV20-1 to TRBJ2-7; no reliable D call. The germline V gene encodes CDR1 DFQATT and CDR2 SNEGSKA (reference sequence). The CDR3 sequence is 13 residues long. V was clipped by 5 bases and J by 6 bases, with 17 bases between them. The CDR3 nucleotides read TGCAGTGCTGCCCGTCCTCCTAAAGGCGAGCAGTACTTC. Its translation: CSAARPPKGEQYF.

At least ten counts were recorded for this clonotype. V gene TRBV29-1 combines with J gene TRBJ2-3, with TRBD1 as a possible D gene (6 bases). CDR3 length: 16 amino acids. The germline gives CDR1 SQVTM, CDR2 ANQGSEA. Deletions cut 1 base from V and 6 bases from J, with 20 bases between. CDR3 amino acids: CSVEVGAGVGWDTQYF. For the CDR3, the DNA is TGCAGCGTTGAAGTAGGGGCAGGGGTTGGGTGGGATACGCAGTATTTT.

The chain uses TRBV3-1 and TRBJ2-3; D call uncertain. This CDR3 comprises 16 residues. V dropped 2 bases and J dropped 2 bases, with 14 bases sitting between them. CDR1 LGHDT and CDR2 YNNKEL come from the germline V gene (reference sequence). The CDR3 is CASSQNGWRITDTQYF. The DNA of the CDR3 is TGTGCCAGCAGCCAAAACGGGTGGCGGATCACAGATACGCAGTATTTT.

The chain joins TRBV2 to TRBJ2-7, with D tentatively TRBD1 or TRBD2 (6 bases each). The CDR3 is made up of 17 amino acids. Trimming pared 4 bases from V and 0 bases from J, leaving 19 bases between. Germline-derived CDR1 and CDR2 are SNHLY and FYNNEI. The CDR3 region is CASSVGLGGKSSYEQYF. CDR3 in DNA: TGTGCCAGCAGTGTAGGGCTAGGGGGGAAGAGCTCCTACGAGCAGTACTTC.

The V and J genes are TRBV6-1 and TRBJ1-4; D not resolved. The ends were cut back, 2 bases at V and 5 bases at J, with 12 bases in the middle. Germline V gene sequence: CDR1 MNHNS, CDR2 SASEGT. The CDR3 sequence is 15 residues long. CDR3 in DNA: TGTGCCAGCAGTGAACTCGGGGAATCAAATGAAAAACTGTTTTTT. Its protein is CASSELGESNEKLFF.

This clonotype was counted at least ten times. The chain recombines TRBV12-3 or TRBV12-4 with TRBJ1-4; 9 nucleotides line up with TRBD1. V shed 4 bases and J 3 bases; nucleotides not matched to a gene: 3. The CDR3 totals 15 residues. The CDR3 nucleotides read TGTGCCAGCAGTTGGGGGACAGGGCCTAATGAAAAACTGTTTTTT. The encoded protein is CASSWGTGPNEKLFF.

Note on this clonotype: Being one base from a much bigger clone, this may be a read error. The chain joins TRBV6-1 to TRBJ1-2; D call uncertain. Trimming took 8 bases from V and 2 from J, leaving 18 bases between them. The CDR3 contains 15 residues. Germline CDR1 and CDR2: MNHNS and SASEGT. CDR3 coding DNA: TGTGCCAGCGGTGCCCCTAGGGCTGGAAACTATGGCTACACCTTC. Protein product: CASGAPRAGNYGYTF.